The 4 T cell receptor beta chains in this list originate from one sample, sequenced in a study of T cells in Graves' hyperthyroidism and ophthalmopathy. Amplified regions were TCR beta CDR3 sequences from RNA transcripts. The HTBI primer set drove a first-round RT-PCR of the TCR CDR3. TCRdb recomputed calls from the multiplex PCR reads with MiXCR, one row per CDR3 protein. The table lists approximately 370,000 distinct CDR3 sequences, around 14% of them singletons. The material sequenced was blood. These receptors originate from a woman aged 30 to 39 with Graves' hyperthyroidism.

The gene calls are TRBV15 and TRBJ2-6; TRBD1 or TRBD2 may be the D gene (5 bases each). V shed 2 bases and J shed 0 bases, with 11 bases lying between them. The germline gives CDR1 LNHNV, CDR2 YYDKDF (reference sequence). The CDR3 totals 17 residues. The CDR3 region is CATSRFFGGSGANVLTF. Here the CDR3 DNA reads TGTGCCACCAGCAGATTTTTTGGGGGCTCTGGGGCCAACGTCCTGACTTTC.

This clonotype was recorded only once. This chain links TRBV11-2 with TRBJ2-7, with D uncertain. The CDR3 spans 16 residues. V was trimmed by 1 base and J by 4 bases, leaving 17 bases between them. Germline CDR1 and CDR2: SGHAT and FQNNGV. The CDR3 reads CASSLAVRAQVYEQYF. The DNA of the CDR3 is TGTGCCAGCAGCTTAGCCGTACGTGCCCAGGTTTACGAGCAGTACTTC.

This clonotype was seen ten or more times. V usage is TRBV3-1 and J usage is TRBJ1-2; possible D gene TRBD1, 5 bases. The V gene's germline CDR1 is LGHDT and CDR2 YNNKEL (reference sequence). There are 11 residues in the CDR3. The V end was cut by 6 bases, the J end by 10 bases, with 12 bases between. CDR3 in amino acids: CASSHRQLYTF. The CDR3 DNA sequence: TGTGCCAGCAGTCACCGACAGCTCTACACCTTC.

This clonotype was seen many times. The chain employs TRBV20-1 and TRBJ2-7, with D possibly being TRBD1 (6 bases). Per germline, CDR1 DFQATT and CDR2 SNEGSKA (reference sequence). The V gene lost 6 bases and the J gene lost 5 bases, with 11 bases spanning the gap. This CDR3 contains 11 residues. CDR3 sequence: CSANRVHEQYF. Here the CDR3 DNA reads TGCAGTGCCAACAGGGTTCACGAGCAGTACTTC.